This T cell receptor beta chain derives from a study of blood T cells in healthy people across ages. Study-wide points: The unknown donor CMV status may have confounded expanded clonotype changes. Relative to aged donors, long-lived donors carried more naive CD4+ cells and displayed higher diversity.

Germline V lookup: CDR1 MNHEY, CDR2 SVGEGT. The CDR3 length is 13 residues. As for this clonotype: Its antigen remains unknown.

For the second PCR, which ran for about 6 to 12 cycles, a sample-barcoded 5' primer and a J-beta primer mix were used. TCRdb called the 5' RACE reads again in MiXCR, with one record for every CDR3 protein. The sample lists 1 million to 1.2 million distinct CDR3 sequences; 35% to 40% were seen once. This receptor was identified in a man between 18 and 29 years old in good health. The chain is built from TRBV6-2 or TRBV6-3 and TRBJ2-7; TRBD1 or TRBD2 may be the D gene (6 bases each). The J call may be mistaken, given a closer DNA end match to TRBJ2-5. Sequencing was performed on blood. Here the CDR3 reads CASRRDIRETQYF. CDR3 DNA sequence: TGTGCCAGCAGGCGGGACATCCGAGAGACCCAGTACTTC.